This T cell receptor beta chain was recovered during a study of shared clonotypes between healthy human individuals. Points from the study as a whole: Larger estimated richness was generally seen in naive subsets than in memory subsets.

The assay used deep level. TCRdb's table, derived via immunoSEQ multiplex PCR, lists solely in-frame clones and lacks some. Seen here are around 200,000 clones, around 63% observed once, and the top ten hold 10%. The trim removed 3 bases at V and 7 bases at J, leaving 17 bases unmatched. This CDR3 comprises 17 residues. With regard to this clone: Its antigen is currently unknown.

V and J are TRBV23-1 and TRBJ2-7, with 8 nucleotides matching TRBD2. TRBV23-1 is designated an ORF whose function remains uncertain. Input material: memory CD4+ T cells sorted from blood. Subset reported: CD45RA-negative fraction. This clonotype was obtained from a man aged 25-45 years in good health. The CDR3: CASSHPPRTAGVEEQYF. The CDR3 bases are TGCGCCAGCAGTCACCCCCCCCGCACAGCGGGAGTGGAGGAGCAGTACTTC.